The T cell receptor beta chain described here comes from a study of cytomegalovirus exposure and HLA in healthy donors. The overall study: Earlier sequencing of some 170 million T cells yielded around 120 million unique TCR beta sequences. The study's findings and limits: TCR beta sequences reportedly predicted most subjects' HLA-A and HLA-B alleles accurately. Later analysis placed DRB1 highest and HLA-C lowest in TCR association rates, which differed by HLA locus. Later analysis showed most CMV-associated TCR beta chains appearing HLA-restricted.

Trimming pared 4 bases from V and 4 bases from J, leaving 16 bases between. CDR1 and CDR2 (germline): SSHAT, FNYEAQ (reference sequence). This CDR3 region has 15 residues. On this clone itself: Its antigen is as yet unknown.

The PCR had 60 Vbeta and 13 Jbeta primers. Generated by immunoSEQ multiplex PCR, the TCRdb table keeps only in-frame clones and is missing some. The sample includes 170,000 or so clones, around four fifths of them seen just once. Material for sequencing was PBMCs. The receptor was derived from a woman in her thirties in good health and CMV-seronegative. This rearrangement joins TRBV7-7 to TRBJ2-5, with D maybe TRBD1 (6 bases). The CDR3 sequence: CASSSQPGQGETQYF. The CDR3 DNA reads TGTGCCAGCAGCTCTCAGCCGGGACAAGGAGAGACCCAGTACTTC.